The clone carrying this T cell receptor beta chain was found many times. Germline trimming cut 4 bases from V and 3 bases from J; bases unmatched to any gene: 2. The CDR3 runs to 13 residues. Germline V gene sequence: CDR1 ENHRY, CDR2 SYGVKD. The authors amplified TCR beta CDR3 regions, and they did so from RNA transcripts for repertoire sequencing. Following a first-round RT-PCR that used HTBI primers, a second-round multiplex PCR was carried out. TCRdb re-called the multiplex PCR reads through MiXCR, storing one row per CDR3 protein. The profile shows hundreds of thousands of distinct CDR3 sequences, 20% to 25% of them singletons. About 10 ml of fresh blood yielded the PBMCs by density gradient. This sample was taken from a study of Graves' ophthalmopathy and Graves' hyperthyroidism.

The sequence derives from a woman younger than 30 with stable Graves' hyperthyroidism. Some clones in this sample may be carry-over from other donors' samples. The sample comprised peripheral blood. The rearrangement links TRBV10-3 to TRBJ2-7; 8 nucleotides agree with TRBD1. The CDR3 DNA reads as TGTGCCATCAGTGGGGACAGGTACTACGAGCAGTACTTC. Protein: CAISGDRYYEQYF.